The 14 T cell receptor beta chains below all came from one sample that was sequenced in a study of blood T cell repertoires in COVID-19. Sequencing used immunoSEQ multiplex PCR; TCRdb keeps in-frame clones, though not all of them. This sample has roughly 290,000 clones, with 85% to 90% found just once. The source material was PBMCs or T cells enriched from blood (not recorded which). Receptors originate from a woman aged 18 to 35 with acute COVID-19.

This chain links TRBV14 with TRBJ1-2; 8 bases align to TRBD1. The trim removed 1 base at V and 6 bases at J, leaving 10 bases unmatched. Germline V gene data show CDR1 as SGHDN and CDR2 as FVKESK. The CDR3 length is 16 residues. The CDR3 is CASSQVDPDRVDGYTF. CDR3 DNA sequence: TGTGCCAGCAGCCAAGTCGACCCGGACAGGGTGGATGGCTACACCTTC.

The genes are TRBV27 and TRBJ2-3; D gene unclear. CDR1 is MNHEY and CDR2 is SMNVEV in the germline V gene (reference sequence). The CDR3 consists of 15 residues. The V end lost 0 bases, the J end lost 0 bases, and 7 bases lay between the germline ends. The DNA of the CDR3 is TGTGCCAGCAGTTTATCTCTACTTAGCACAGATACGCAGTATTTT. Protein: CASSLSLLSTDTQYF.

The chain combines TRBV11-3 with TRBJ2-5, with TRBD2 matching over 13 bases. Per germline, CDR1 SGHNT and CDR2 YENEEA. The CDR3 totals 20 residues. Trimming cost V 5 bases and J 1 base; bases outside gene matches: 16. The DNA for the CDR3 is TGTGCCAGCAGCCAACCCGGACTAGCGGGAGTCGGGCCATCCCAAGAGACCCAGTACTTC. Its translation is CASSQPGLAGVGPSQETQYF.

The chain joins TRBV18 to TRBJ2-7; TRBD2 agrees at 11 bases. CDR1 KGHSH and CDR2 LQKENI come from the germline V gene. CDR3 length: 16 residues. Losses at the gene ends were 3 bases for V and 6 bases for J; bases not matched to a gene: 10. CDR3 in amino acids: CASSPDSGRARREQYF. CDR3 in DNA: TGTGCCAGCTCACCTGATAGCGGGAGGGCCCGCCGCGAGCAGTACTTC. The entire variable domain, with the rest obtained from reference TRBV18 and TRBJ2-7, is as follows: NAGVMQNPRHLVRRRGQEARLRCSPMKGHSHVYWYRQLPEEGLKFMVYLQKENIIDESGMPKERFSAEFPKEGPSILRIQQVVRGDSAAYFCASSPDSGRARREQYFGPGTRLTVT.

The chain uses TRBV5-1 and TRBJ2-1, with TRBD2 matching over 13 bases. Per germline, CDR1 SGHRS and CDR2 YFSETQ. CDR3 length equals 16 residues. Trimming removed 4 bases from V and 9 bases from J; junction bases left unmatched: 10. The CDR3 sequence: CASSSWTSGSRIEQFF. The DNA for the CDR3 is TGCGCCAGCAGCAGTTGGACTAGCGGGAGTAGAATTGAGCAGTTCTTC.

The count of this clone is one. V is TRBV23-1 and J is TRBJ2-5, with 7 bases that match TRBD1. TRBV23-1 is given ORF status, its function remaining uncertain. J gave up 5 bases and V 7 bases, and 10 bases lay outside the gene matches. The CDR3 contains 14 residues. CDR3: CASINRGGWETQYF. In nucleotides, the CDR3 is TGCGCCAGCATCAATCGAGGGGGCTGGGAGACCCAGTACTTC.

The chain carries TRBV2 and TRBJ1-2; the D gene is possibly TRBD1 (6 bases). Germline loops: CDR1 SNHLY, CDR2 FYNNEI. The CDR3 totals 15 residues. Trimming removed 6 bases at V and 8 bases at J, with 22 bases between. The chain's CDR3 is CASRASGTTRGGYTF. In DNA form, the CDR3 reads TGTGCCAGCAGGGCCTCCGGGACAACCCGAGGCGGCTACACCTTC.

The V gene is TRBV30, the J gene TRBJ2-3, with 11 positions matching TRBD2. This CDR3 comprises 15 residues. V shed 8 bases and J 3 bases; nucleotides not matched to a gene: 10. The germline V gene encodes CDR1 GTSNPN and CDR2 SVGIG (reference sequence). The CDR3 nucleotides read TGTGCCCGAAGGTCTAGCGGGAGGTCTACAGATACGCAGTATTTT. As protein: CARRSSGRSTDTQYF.

The chain combines TRBV19 with TRBJ1-5; tentative D call: TRBD1 (6 bases). The CDR3 has 15 residues. V lost 6 bases and J lost 0, with 12 bases in between. Germline V lookup: CDR1 LNHDA, CDR2 SQIVND (reference sequence). CDR3 protein: CASSPGGYSNQPQHF. The CDR3 DNA is TGTGCCAGTAGCCCTGGGGGCTATAGCAATCAGCCCCAGCATTTT.

This rearrangement joins TRBV24-1 to TRBJ2-5, with D tentatively TRBD1 (6 bases). Germline-derived CDR1 and CDR2 are KGHDR and SFDVKD. Trimming pared 3 bases from V and 5 bases from J, leaving 15 bases between. The CDR3 runs 15 residues. The CDR3 is CATSDPRQAGETQYF. The CDR3 DNA reads as TGTGCCACCAGTGATCCCCGACAGGCTGGGGAGACCCAGTACTTC.

This rearrangement joins TRBV28 to TRBJ1-5; D possibly corresponds to TRBD1 (5 bases). Trimming stripped 6 bases from V and 1 base from J, with 10 bases between. CDR1 and CDR2 from the germline V gene are MDHEN and SYDVKM. This CDR3 comprises 14 residues. DNA of the CDR3: TGTGCCAGCAGCCCTGGACAAAGCAATCAGCCCCAGCATTTT. It specifies CASSPGQSNQPQHF.

This chain uses TRBV5-6 with TRBJ2-1, with 12 positions matching TRBD2. CDR3 size: 14 residues. From germline, CDR1 is SGHDT and CDR2 YYEEEE. Trimming cost V 4 bases and J 4 bases; bases outside gene matches: 0. The CDR3 nucleotides are TGTGCCAGCAGCGGGACTAGCGGGTACAATGAGCAGTTCTTC. As protein: CASSGTSGYNEQFF.

With respect to this clone: The sample carries other DNA sequences with the same CDR3. This rearrangement joins TRBV28 to TRBJ2-1; 7 bases are shared with TRBD1. CDR1 MDHEN and CDR2 SYDVKM come from the germline V gene. CDR3 length equals 14 residues. V dropped 1 base and J dropped 7; count of bases not matched to a gene: 4. CDR3 nucleotides: TGTGCCAGCAGTTTATCAGGGGGAACGAATGAGCAGTTCTTC. It encodes CASSLSGGTNEQFF.

This clone was counted only a few times. V and J are TRBV7-9 and TRBJ2-5; a weak D match, TRBD1 (6 bases). Looked up from germline, CDR1 is SEHNR and CDR2 is FQNEAQ (reference sequence). V was pared by 1 base and J by 5 bases, with 14 bases between. The CDR3 length is 15 residues. This chain's CDR3 is CASSLVAGARETQYF. DNA of the CDR3: TGTGCCAGCAGCTTAGTGGCAGGGGCGAGGGAGACCCAGTACTTC. Together with reference TRBV7-9 and TRBJ2-5, the CDR3 gives the full variable domain: DTGVSQNPRHKITKRGQNVTFRCDPISEHNRLYWYRQTLGQGPEFLTYFQNEAQLEKSRLLSDRFSAERPKGSFSTLEIQRTEQGDSAMYLCASSLVAGARETQYFGPGTRLLVL.